This TCR beta chain derives from a study of T cell changes during pregnancy in multiple sclerosis. A single count supports this clone. Assay used: immunoSEQ multiplex PCR; TCRdb lists only in-frame clones, some missing. The repertoire includes under 45,000 clones, more than 70% of them detected once, and 4.1% sits in the top ten. Trimming removed 7 bases at V and 7 bases at J, with 20 bases between. The CDR3 is 16 amino acids. Germline V gene sequence: CDR1 LGHNT, CDR2 FRNRAP. This TCR came from a female donor with multiple sclerosis, enrolled in a pregnancy study. J is TRBJ1-6 and V is TRBV12-5; D gene unclear. Material: CD8+ T cells from peripheral blood mononuclear cells, obtained in the first trimester of pregnancy. CDR3 in DNA: TGTGCTAGTGTCTTCTCTACGATCAAGCTGAATTCACCCCTCCACTTT. Amino acids: CASVFSTIKLNSPLHF.